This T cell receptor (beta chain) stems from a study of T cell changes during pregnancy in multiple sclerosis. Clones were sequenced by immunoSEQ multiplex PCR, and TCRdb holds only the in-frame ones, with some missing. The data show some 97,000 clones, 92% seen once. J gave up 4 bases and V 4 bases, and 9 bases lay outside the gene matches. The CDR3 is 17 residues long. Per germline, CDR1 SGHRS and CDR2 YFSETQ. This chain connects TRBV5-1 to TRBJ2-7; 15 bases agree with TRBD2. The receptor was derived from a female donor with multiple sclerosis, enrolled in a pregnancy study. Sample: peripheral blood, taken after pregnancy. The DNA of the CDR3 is TGCGCCAGCAGCCCGGGGACTAGCGGGGGGTCCCGTTACGAGCAGTACTTC. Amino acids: CASSPGTSGGSRYEQYF.